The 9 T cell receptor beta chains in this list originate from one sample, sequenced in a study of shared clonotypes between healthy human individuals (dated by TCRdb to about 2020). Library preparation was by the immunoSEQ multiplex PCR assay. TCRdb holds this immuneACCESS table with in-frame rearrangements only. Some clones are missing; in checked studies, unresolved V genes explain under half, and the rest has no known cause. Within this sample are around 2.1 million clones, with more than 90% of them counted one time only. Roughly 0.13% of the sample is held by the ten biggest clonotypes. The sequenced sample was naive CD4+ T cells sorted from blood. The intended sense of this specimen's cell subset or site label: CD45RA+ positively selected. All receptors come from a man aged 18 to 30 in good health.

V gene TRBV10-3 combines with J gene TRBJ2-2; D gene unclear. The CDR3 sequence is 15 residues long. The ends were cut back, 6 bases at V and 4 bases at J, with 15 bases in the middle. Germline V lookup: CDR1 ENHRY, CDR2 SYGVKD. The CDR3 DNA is TGTGCCATCAGCGCCACCCTGGTCACCACCGGGGAGCTGTTTTTT. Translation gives CAISATLVTTGELFF.

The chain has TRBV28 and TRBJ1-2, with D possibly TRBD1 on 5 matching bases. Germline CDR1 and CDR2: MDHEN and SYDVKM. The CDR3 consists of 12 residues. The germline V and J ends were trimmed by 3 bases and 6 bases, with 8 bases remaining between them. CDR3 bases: TGTGCCAGCAGTTTGGGGGGACATGGCTACACCTTC. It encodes CASSLGGHGYTF.

The CDR3 is CASSLATGHNYGYTF. As DNA, the CDR3 is TGTGCCAGCTCACTTGCGACGGGGCATAACTATGGCTACACCTTC. V usage is TRBV18 and J usage is TRBJ1-2; D is possibly TRBD1 (5 bases). The CDR3 consists of 15 residues. Trimming removed 4 bases at V and 1 base at J, with 13 bases between. Germline V gene lookup returns CDR1 KGHSH and CDR2 LQKENI.

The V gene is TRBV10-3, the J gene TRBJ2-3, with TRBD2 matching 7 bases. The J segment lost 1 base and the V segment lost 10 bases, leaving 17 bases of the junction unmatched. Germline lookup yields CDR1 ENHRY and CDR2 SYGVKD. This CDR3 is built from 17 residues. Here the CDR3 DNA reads TGTGCCACCGATGGGGCGGGAGCCGGGGAAGGCACAGATACGCAGTATTTT. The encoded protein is CATDGAGAGEGTDTQYF.

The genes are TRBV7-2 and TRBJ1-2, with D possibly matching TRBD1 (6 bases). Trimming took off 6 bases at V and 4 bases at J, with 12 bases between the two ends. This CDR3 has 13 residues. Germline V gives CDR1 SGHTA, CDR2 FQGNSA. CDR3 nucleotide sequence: TGTGCCAGCAGTCGGACAGCGATCTATGGCTACACCTTC. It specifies CASSRTAIYGYTF.

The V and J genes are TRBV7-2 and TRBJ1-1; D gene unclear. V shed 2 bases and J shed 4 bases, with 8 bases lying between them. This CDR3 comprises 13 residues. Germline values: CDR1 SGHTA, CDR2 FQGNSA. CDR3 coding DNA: TGTGCCAGCAGCTTACGGACTACCACTGAAGCTTTCTTT. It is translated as CASSLRTTTEAFF.

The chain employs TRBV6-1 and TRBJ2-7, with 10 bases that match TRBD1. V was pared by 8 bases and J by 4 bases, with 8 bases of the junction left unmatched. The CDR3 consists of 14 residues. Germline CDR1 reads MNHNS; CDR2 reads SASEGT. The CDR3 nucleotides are TGTGCCAGCCTACAGGGGACAGGGGTTTACGAGCAGTACTTC. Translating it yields CASLQGTGVYEQYF.

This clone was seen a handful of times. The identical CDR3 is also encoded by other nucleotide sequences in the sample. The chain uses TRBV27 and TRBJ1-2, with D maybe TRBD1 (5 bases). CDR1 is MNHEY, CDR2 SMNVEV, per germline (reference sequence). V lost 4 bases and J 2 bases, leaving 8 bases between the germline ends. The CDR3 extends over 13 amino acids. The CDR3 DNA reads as TGTGCCAGCAGTTCGACAGTAAACTATGGCTACACCTTC. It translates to CASSSTVNYGYTF.

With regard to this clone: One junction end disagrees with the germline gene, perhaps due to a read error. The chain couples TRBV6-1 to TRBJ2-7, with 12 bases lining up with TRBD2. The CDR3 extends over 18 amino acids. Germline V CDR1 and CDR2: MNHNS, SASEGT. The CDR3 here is CASREVGTSGWSSYEQYF. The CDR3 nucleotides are TGTGCCAGCAGAGAAGTCGGGACTAGCGGGTGGAGCTCCTACGAGCAGTACTTC.